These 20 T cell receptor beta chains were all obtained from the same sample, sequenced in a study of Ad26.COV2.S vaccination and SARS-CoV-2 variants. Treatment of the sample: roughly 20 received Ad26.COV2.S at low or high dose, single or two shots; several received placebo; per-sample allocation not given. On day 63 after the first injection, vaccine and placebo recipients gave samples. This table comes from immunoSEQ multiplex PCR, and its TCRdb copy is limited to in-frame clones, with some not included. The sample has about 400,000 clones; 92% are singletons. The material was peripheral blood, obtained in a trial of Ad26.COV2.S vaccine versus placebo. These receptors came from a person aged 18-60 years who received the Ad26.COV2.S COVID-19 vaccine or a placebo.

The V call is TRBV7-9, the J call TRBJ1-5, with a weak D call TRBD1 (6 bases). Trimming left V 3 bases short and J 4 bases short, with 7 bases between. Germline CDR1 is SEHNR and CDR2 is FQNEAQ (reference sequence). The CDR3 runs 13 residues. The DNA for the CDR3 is TGTGCCAGCAGCTTTACAGGGAATCAGCCCCAGCATTTT. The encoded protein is CASSFTGNQPQHF.

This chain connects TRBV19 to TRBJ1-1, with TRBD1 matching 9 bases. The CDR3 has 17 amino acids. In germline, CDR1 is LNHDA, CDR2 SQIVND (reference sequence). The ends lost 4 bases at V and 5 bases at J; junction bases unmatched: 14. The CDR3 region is CASSSGQGPPLGTEAFF. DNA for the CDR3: TGTGCCAGTAGTAGCGGACAGGGGCCACCTTTGGGAACTGAAGCTTTCTTT.

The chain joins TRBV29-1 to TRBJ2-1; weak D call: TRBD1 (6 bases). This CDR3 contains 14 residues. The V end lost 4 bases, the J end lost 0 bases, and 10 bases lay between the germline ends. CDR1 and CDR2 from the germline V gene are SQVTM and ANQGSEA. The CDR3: CSVGRGTSYNEQFF. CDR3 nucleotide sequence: TGCAGCGTTGGAAGGGGGACCTCCTACAATGAGCAGTTCTTC.

CDR3 in DNA: TGTGCCAGCAGTTTTGGCTCCATAACGACCATGAACACTGAAGCTTTCTTT. Its translation: CASSFGSITTMNTEAFF. The V gene is TRBV28, the J gene TRBJ1-1; D is unresolved. V was shortened by 3 bases and J by 0 bases, with 17 bases between the two germline ends. The CDR3 covers 17 residues. CDR1 and CDR2 from the germline V gene are MDHEN and SYDVKM.

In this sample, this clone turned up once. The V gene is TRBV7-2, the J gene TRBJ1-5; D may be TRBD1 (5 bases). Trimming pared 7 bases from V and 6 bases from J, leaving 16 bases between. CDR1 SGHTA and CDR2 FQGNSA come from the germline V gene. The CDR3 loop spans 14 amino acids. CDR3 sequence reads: CASTEGGVGQPQHF. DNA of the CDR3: TGTGCCAGCACCGAGGGAGGGGTCGGTCAGCCCCAGCATTTT.

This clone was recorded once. The CDR3 DNA reads TGTGCCAGCAGCTTAGTTGCCCCAACCAAACGGGGAGATACGCAGTATTTT. This sequence encodes CASSLVAPTKRGDTQYF. The chain is built from TRBV7-8 and TRBJ2-3; TRBD2 might be the D (5 bases). This CDR3 is 17 amino acids long. V was shortened by 1 base and J by 5 bases, with 19 bases between the two germline ends. The germline CDR1 and CDR2 sequences are SGHVS and FQNEAQ. Looking up the rest from reference TRBV7-8 and TRBJ2-3 gives the full variable domain: GAGVSQSPRYKVAKRGQDVALRCDPISGHVSLFWYQQALGQGPEFLTYFQNEAQLDKSGLPSDRFFAERPEGSVSTLKIQRTQQEDSAVYLCASSLVAPTKRGDTQYFGPGTRLTVL.

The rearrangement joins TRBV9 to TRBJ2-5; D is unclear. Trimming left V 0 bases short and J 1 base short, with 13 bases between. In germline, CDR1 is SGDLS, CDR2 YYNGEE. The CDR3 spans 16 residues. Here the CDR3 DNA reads TGTGCCAGCAGCGTAGGGAACACCTTAATCCAAGAGACCCAGTACTTC. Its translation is CASSVGNTLIQETQYF. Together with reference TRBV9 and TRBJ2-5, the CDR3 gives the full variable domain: DSGVTQTPKHLITATGQRVTLRCSPRSGDLSVYWYQQSLDQGLQFLIQYYNGEERAKGNILERFSAQQFPDLHSELNLSSLELGDSALYFCASSVGNTLIQETQYFGPGTRLLVL.

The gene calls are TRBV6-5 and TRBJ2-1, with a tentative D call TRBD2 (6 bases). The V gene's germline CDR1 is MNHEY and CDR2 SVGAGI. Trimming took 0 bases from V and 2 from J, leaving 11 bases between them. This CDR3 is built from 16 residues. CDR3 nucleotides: TGTGCCAGCAGTTACTCTTCCGGACTACCCTACAATGAGCAGTTCTTC. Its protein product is CASSYSSGLPYNEQFF.

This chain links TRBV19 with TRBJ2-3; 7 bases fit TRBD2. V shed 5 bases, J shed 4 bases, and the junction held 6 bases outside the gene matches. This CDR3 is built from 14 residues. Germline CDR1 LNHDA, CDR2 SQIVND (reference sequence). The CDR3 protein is CASSGGLTPDTQYF. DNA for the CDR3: TGTGCCAGTAGTGGGGGACTAACCCCAGATACGCAGTATTTT.

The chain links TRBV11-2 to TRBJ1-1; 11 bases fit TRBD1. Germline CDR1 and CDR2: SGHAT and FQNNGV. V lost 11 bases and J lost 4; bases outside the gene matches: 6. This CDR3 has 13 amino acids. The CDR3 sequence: CAVGDRGTTEAFF. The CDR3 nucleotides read TGTGCCGTCGGGGACAGGGGGACCACTGAAGCTTTCTTT.

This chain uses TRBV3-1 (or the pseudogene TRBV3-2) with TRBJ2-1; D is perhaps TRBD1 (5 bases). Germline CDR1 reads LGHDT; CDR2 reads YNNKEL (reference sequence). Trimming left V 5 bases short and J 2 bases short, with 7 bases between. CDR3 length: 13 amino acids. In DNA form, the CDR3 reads TGTGCCAGCAGCTCAGGGACCTACAATGAGCAGTTCTTC. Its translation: CASSSGTYNEQFF.

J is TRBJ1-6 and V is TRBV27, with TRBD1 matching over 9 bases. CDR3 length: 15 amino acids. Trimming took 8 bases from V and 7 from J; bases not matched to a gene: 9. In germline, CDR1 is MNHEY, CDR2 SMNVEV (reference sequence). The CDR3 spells CASGSADRGNSPLHF. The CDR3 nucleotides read TGTGCCAGCGGCTCTGCTGACAGGGGGAATTCACCCCTCCACTTT.

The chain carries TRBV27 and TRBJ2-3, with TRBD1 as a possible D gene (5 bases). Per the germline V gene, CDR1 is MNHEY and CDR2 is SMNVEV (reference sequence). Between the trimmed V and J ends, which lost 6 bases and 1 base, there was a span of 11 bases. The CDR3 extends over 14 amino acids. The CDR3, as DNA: TGTGCCAGCAGCCAGGGATTCGGCACAGATACGCAGTATTTT. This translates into CASSQGFGTDTQYF.

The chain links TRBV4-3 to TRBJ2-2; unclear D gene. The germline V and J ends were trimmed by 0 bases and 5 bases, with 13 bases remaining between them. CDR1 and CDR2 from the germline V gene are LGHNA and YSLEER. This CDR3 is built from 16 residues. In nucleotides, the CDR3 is TGCGCCAGCAGCCAAGAGTTCGCGAAGGAGACCGGGGAGCTGTTTTTT. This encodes CASSQEFAKETGELFF.

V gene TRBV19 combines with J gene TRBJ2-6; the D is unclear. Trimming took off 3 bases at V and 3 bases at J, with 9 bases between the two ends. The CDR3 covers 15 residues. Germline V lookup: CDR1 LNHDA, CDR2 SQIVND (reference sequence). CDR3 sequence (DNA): TGTGCCAGTAGTATTCTCCCTATTGGGGCCAACGTCCTGACTTTC. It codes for CASSILPIGANVLTF.

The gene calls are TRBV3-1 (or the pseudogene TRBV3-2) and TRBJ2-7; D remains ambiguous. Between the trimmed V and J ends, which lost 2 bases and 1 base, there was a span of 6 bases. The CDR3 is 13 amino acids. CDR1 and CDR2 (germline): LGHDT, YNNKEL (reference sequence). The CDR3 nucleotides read TGTGCCAGCAGCCAATTACTTTCCTACGAGCAGTACTTC. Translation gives CASSQLLSYEQYF.

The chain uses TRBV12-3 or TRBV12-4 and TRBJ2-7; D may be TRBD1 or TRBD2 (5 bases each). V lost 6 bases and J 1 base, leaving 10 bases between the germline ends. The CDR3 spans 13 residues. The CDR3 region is CASSLGRSYEQYF. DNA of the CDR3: TGTGCCAGCAGCCTGGGACGGTCCTACGAGCAGTACTTC.

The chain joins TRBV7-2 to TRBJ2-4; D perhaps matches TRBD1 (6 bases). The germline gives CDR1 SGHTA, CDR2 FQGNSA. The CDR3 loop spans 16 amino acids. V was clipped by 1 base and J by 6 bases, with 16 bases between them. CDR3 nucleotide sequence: TGTGCCAGCAGCTTAGATGGGGACACTTGGCGAAACATTCAGTACTTC. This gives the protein CASSLDGDTWRNIQYF.

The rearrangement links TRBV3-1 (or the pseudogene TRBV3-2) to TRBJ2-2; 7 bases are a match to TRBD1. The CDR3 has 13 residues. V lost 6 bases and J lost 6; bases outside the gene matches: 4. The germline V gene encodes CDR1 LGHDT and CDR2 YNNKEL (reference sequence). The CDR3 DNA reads TGTGCCAGCAGGATCACAGGGGCCGGGGAGCTGTTTTTT. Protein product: CASRITGAGELFF.

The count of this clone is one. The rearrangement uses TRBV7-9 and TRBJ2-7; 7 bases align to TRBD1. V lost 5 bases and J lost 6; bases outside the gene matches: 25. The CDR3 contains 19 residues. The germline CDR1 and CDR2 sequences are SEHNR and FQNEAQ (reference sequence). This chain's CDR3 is CASSPSWTGGWSVASEQYF. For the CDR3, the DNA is TGTGCCAGCAGCCCCTCTTGGACAGGCGGGTGGTCAGTGGCCTCCGAGCAGTACTTC.